This TCR beta chain was identified during a study of identical twins. Study-wide results and caveats: Monozygotic twins shared more out-of-frame TCR alpha than recombination models predicted.

This clonotype was seen a handful of times. Its antigen is still unknown. The CDR3 runs to 13 residues. The germline V gene has CDR1 SEHNR and CDR2 FQNEAQ (reference sequence). Between the trimmed V and J ends, which lost 7 bases and 7 bases, there was a span of 16 bases. A single record per CDR3 protein comes from TCRdb applying MiXCR to the 5' RACE reads. Here the sample spans about 220,000 distinct CDR3 sequences, approximately 5.9% being singletons. These same data were also listed under a study on T cells expressing NK-cell markers. Per that paper: Out of eight donors sequenced, seven tested HCMV-seropositive and the remaining one seronegative. The use of an anti-gamma-delta TCR antibody, which was added in several experiments, restricted sorting to T cells expressing alpha-beta TCR.

The sequenced material came from CD8+ T cells sorted from blood. The V and J genes are TRBV7-9 and TRBJ1-1; D may be TRBD1 (6 bases). The TCR was taken from a woman aged 18-29 years in good health. CDR3 DNA: TGTGCCAGCACCTCCTCGGGGGCGAATGAAGCTTTCTTT. Amino acids: CASTSSGANEAFF.